This is a list of T cell receptor beta chains from one sample in a study of OX40 agonist ivuxolimab in advanced cancers. Sequenced by immunoSEQ multiplex PCR; TCRdb stores in-frame clones only, minus some. The sample lists tens of thousands of clones; roughly 90% were seen once. This specimen was CD4+ or CD8+ T cells sorted from blood, taken in a trial of the OX40 agonist ivuxolimab. These receptors originate from an adult with an advanced solid tumor such as melanoma, head and neck, liver or kidney cancer. Both conserved end residues are part of each CDR3. The order of the fields is J gene, V gene, clone size, D gene, CDR3 protein, CDR3 DNA. A D gene is named only where the DNA matches it firmly. Only some rows state a clone size, as once, few, many or a class for expanded clones.

>TRBJ2-7|TRBV5-1|NA|NA
CASSTGQSKAYEQYF
TGCGCCAGCAGTACTGGACAGTCGAAGGCTTACGAGCAGTACTTC
>TRBJ2-1|TRBV30|NA|NA
CAWRRAPNNEQFF
TGTGCCTGGAGGCGGGCGCCTAACAATGAGCAGTTCTTC
>TRBJ1-2|TRBV4-2|NA|NA
CASSQEPRDHGYTF
TGTGCCAGCAGCCAAGAGCCCAGGGACCATGGCTACACCTTC
>TRBJ1-1|TRBV6-5|NA|NA
CASNGRQPAEAFF
TGTGCCAGCAACGGACGCCAACCGGCTGAAGCTTTCTTT
>TRBJ2-7|TRBV6-4|NA|TRBD1
CASSDPSGTVHYEQYF
TGTGCCAGCAGTGACCCGTCCGGGACAGTGCATTACGAGCAGTACTTC
>TRBJ2-7|TRBV19|NA|NA
CASSLHGHYEQYF
TGTGCCAGTAGTCTCCACGGACACTACGAGCAGTACTTC
>TRBJ2-7|TRBV29-1|NA|NA
CSVPKGSEQYF
TGCAGCGTCCCTAAGGGTAGCGAGCAGTACTTC
>TRBJ2-7|TRBV5-1|NA|NA
CASSSSSYDEQYF
TGCGCCAGCAGCTCCTCTTCATACGACGAGCAGTACTTC
>TRBJ2-7|TRBV6-4|NA|NA
CASSELYLAAYEQYF
TGTGCCAGCAGTGAACTTTATTTGGCAGCCTACGAGCAGTACTTC
>TRBJ2-4|TRBV27|NA|NA
CASSLGQNIQYF
TGTGCCAGCAGTTTAGGACAAAACATTCAGTACTTC
>TRBJ1-2|TRBV5-5|NA|TRBD1
CASSLGGDYGYTF
TGTGCCAGCAGCTTAGGGGGCGACTATGGCTACACCTTC
>TRBJ2-7|TRBV10-3|NA|TRBD2
CAITAGTSGTYEQYF
TGTGCCATCACCGCGGGGACTAGCGGGACCTACGAGCAGTACTTC
>TRBJ2-1|TRBV9|NA|TRBD1
CASSLGTGFYNEQFF
TGTGCCAGCAGCCTCGGGACAGGGTTCTACAATGAGCAGTTCTTC
>TRBJ2-1|TRBV5-1|once|NA
CASSLVPSQYNEQFF
TGCGCCAGCAGCTTGGTACCTAGCCAGTACAATGAGCAGTTCTTC
>TRBJ1-2|TRBV9|NA|TRBD1
CASSVVDRGTNPLNYGYTF
TGTGCCAGCAGCGTAGTCGACAGGGGGACGAATCCACTTAACTATGGCTACACCTTC
>TRBJ2-1|TRBV11-2|NA|NA
CASSLDGLSYNEQFF
TGTGCCAGCAGCTTAGATGGACTCAGCTACAATGAGCAGTTCTTC
>TRBJ2-7|TRBV11-3|NA|TRBD2
CASSQGLAGGFGYEQYF
TGTGCCAGCAGCCAGGGACTAGCGGGAGGTTTCGGCTACGAGCAGTACTTC
>TRBJ1-5|TRBV6-1|NA|NA
CASRPGSNSPQHF
TGTGCCAGCAGGCCAGGCAGTAATTCGCCCCAGCATTTT
>TRBJ2-2|TRBV30|NA|TRBD2
CAWSGGVRELFF
TGTGCCTGGAGCGGGGGGGTAAGGGAGCTGTTTTTT
>TRBJ2-3|TRBV10-1|NA|TRBD1
CASSAQGAGTDTQYF
TGCGCCAGCAGTGCCCAGGGGGCAGGGACAGATACGCAGTATTTT